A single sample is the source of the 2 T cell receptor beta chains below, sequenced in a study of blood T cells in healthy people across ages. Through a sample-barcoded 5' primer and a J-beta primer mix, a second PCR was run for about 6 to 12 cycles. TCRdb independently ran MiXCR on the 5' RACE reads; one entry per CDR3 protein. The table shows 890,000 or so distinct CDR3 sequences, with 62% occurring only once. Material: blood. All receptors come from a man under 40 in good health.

DNA for the CDR3: TGTGCCAGCAGCCATTCCCTTCTAGCGGGGGGCATGAATGAGCAGTTCTTC. Translation: CASSHSLLAGGMNEQFF. The V and J genes are TRBV14 and TRBJ2-1; the match to TRBD2 covers 11 bases. The junction had 11 bases not matched to a gene; V was cut back by 3 bases and J by 7 bases. Germline assignment: CDR1 SGHDN and CDR2 FVKESK. The CDR3 consists of 17 residues.

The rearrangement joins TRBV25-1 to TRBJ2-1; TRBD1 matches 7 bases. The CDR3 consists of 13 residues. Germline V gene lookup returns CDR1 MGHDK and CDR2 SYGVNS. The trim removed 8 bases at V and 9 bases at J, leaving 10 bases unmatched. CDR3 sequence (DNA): TGTGCCAGCCTCAATAGACAGGGCGGTGAGCAGTTCTTC. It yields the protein CASLNRQGGEQFF.